One sample yielded the 12 T cell receptor beta chains listed below, sequenced in a study of Ad26.COV2.S vaccination and SARS-CoV-2 variants. Here immunoSEQ multiplex PCR was the method, and the copy in TCRdb shows in-frame clones only, minus some. Of hundreds of thousands of clones listed, around 90% were seen once; the top ten hold around 3.5%. Treatment in this sample: about 20 received Ad26.COV2.S at low or high dose, single or two shots; 5 received placebo; per-sample allocation not given. Specimen acquisition occurred on day 63 following the initial vaccine or placebo injection. The specimen comprised peripheral blood, sampled in a trial of Ad26.COV2.S vaccine versus placebo. Receptors were obtained from a person between 18 and 59 years old who received the Ad26.COV2.S COVID-19 vaccine or a placebo.

Written as DNA, the CDR3 is TGTGCCAGCAGCCGGGGGGGGGACTACCTCACCGGGGAGCTGTTTTTT. This codes for CASSRGGDYLTGELFF. This chain joins TRBV4-2 and TRBJ2-2; 7 bases are a match to TRBD2. J gave up 4 bases and V 4 bases, and 9 bases lay outside the gene matches. The CDR3 sequence is 16 residues long. Germline V gene sequence: CDR1 LGHNA, CDR2 YNFKEQ.

This sequence joins TRBV5-1 and TRBJ2-1; 7 nucleotides match TRBD1. V trimming: 0 bases; J trimming: 0 bases; junction bases outside the gene matches: 6. The CDR3 is 17 amino acids. Germline CDR1 is SGHRS and CDR2 is YFSETQ. CDR3 sequence reads: CASSLGPTGSSYNEQFF. As DNA, the CDR3 is TGCGCCAGCAGCTTGGGACCGACAGGGAGCTCCTACAATGAGCAGTTCTTC.

J is TRBJ2-2 and V is TRBV3-1 (or the pseudogene TRBV3-2), with D perhaps matching TRBD1 or TRBD2 (6 bases each). CDR3 length: 20 amino acids. V gave up 0 bases and J gave up 4 bases, with 24 bases separating them. The germline V gene encodes CDR1 LGHDT and CDR2 YNNKEL (reference sequence). CDR3 sequence: CASSQDSFRLWGALTGELFF. CDR3 in DNA: TGTGCCAGCAGCCAAGATAGTTTTCGTTTGTGGGGGGCGCTCACCGGGGAGCTGTTTTTT.

This sequence joins TRBV7-3 and TRBJ1-2, with 7 bases identical to TRBD1. This CDR3 contains 16 residues. V dropped 0 bases and J dropped 2; count of bases not matched to a gene: 6. Germline V gene data show CDR1 as SGHTA and CDR2 as FQGTGA. The CDR3 nucleotides read TGTGCCAGCAGCTTAACGGCGACAGGGACCAACTATGGCTACACCTTC. Its protein product is CASSLTATGTNYGYTF.

This chain connects TRBV19 to TRBJ1-4, with D unresolved. V was cut by 4 bases and J by 7 bases, with 13 bases left in between. Germline CDR1 LNHDA, CDR2 SQIVND (reference sequence). The CDR3 extends over 14 amino acids. As DNA, the CDR3 is TGTGCCAGTAGTACGGGCCGCATCCCTGAAAAACTGTTTTTT. This codes for CASSTGRIPEKLFF.

The chain recombines TRBV27 with TRBJ2-7; D may be TRBD1 (6 bases). V gave up 3 bases and J gave up 2 bases, with 14 bases separating them. CDR1 MNHEY and CDR2 SMNVEV come from the germline V gene (reference sequence). CDR3 length equals 15 residues. For the CDR3, the DNA is TGTGCCAGCAGTTTGTCCGGGACAACTACCTACGAGCAGTACTTC. Encoded protein: CASSLSGTTTYEQYF.

This clone was seen only once. The J gene is TRBJ1-1, the V gene TRBV19; TRBD1 agrees at 11 bases. J gave up 3 bases and V 6 bases, and 3 bases lay outside the gene matches. This CDR3 has 14 amino acids. Germline V gives CDR1 LNHDA, CDR2 SQIVND (reference sequence). Written as DNA, the CDR3 is TGTGCCAGTAGCGGACAGGGGGCGGACACTGAAGCTTTCTTT. Translation gives CASSGQGADTEAFF.

J is TRBJ2-1 and V is TRBV7-2, with 11 bases aligning to TRBD2. The CDR3 loop spans 15 amino acids. The J segment lost 9 bases and the V segment lost 0 bases, leaving 4 bases of the junction unmatched. The V gene's germline CDR1 is SGHTA and CDR2 FQGNSA. The CDR3 sequence: CASSLAIAGGVEQFF. The DNA for the CDR3 is TGTGCCAGCAGCTTAGCTATAGCGGGGGGGGTTGAGCAGTTCTTC.

This sequence joins TRBV6-5 and TRBJ2-1; tentatively, D is TRBD2 (5 bases). The V gene lost 6 bases and the J gene lost 5 bases, with 17 bases spanning the gap. CDR3 length: 15 amino acids. Germline CDR1 is MNHEY and CDR2 is SVGAGI. In DNA, the CDR3 is TGTGCCAGCAGACCGGACTCAAGCCCTCACAATGAGCAGTTCTTC. Translation: CASRPDSSPHNEQFF.

The chain uses TRBV5-1 and TRBJ2-3; TRBD1 is a possible D gene (5 bases). The germline V gene has CDR1 SGHRS and CDR2 YFSETQ. The CDR3 spans 14 residues. V was trimmed by 6 bases and J by 1 base, leaving 12 bases between them. The CDR3 coding sequence is TGCGCCAGCACCCCGGGCAGGGGCACAGATACGCAGTATTTT. Translating gives CASTPGRGTDTQYF.

The V and J genes are TRBV14 and TRBJ1-6; perhaps TRBD1 as D (5 bases). Germline lookup yields CDR1 SGHDN and CDR2 FVKESK. V lost 0 bases, J lost 3 bases, and 12 bases lay in between. The CDR3 runs to 17 residues. In DNA form, the CDR3 reads TGTGCCAGCAGCCAAGATCTTGGGGGGGACTATAATTCACCCCTCCACTTT. This translates into CASSQDLGGDYNSPLHF.

The chain combines TRBV7-8 with TRBJ1-1; D is unclear. Trimming took 5 bases from V and 1 from J, leaving 8 bases between them. The V gene's germline CDR1 is SGHVS and CDR2 FQNEAQ. The CDR3 is 13 residues long. CDR3 region: CASSRRSNTEAFF. The CDR3 region has the DNA TGTGCCAGCAGCCGTCGGTCGAACACTGAAGCTTTCTTT.